This T cell receptor beta chain came from a study of technical replicates of blood from a handful of donors (dated by TCRdb to about 2017). Trimming takes 4 bases off V and 7 bases off J; junction bases not matched to a gene: 11. From the cysteine up to the phenylalanine, the CDR3 has a length of 15 residues. Only CDR3 DNA is held: 45 bases, read in frame from base 1. CDR1 and CDR2, per the germline V gene, are SGHVS and FNYEAQ. The library relied on the immunoSEQ multiplex PCR assay. TCRdb provides this immuneACCESS table in a form limited to in-frame rearrangements. Some clones are lacking; in checked studies, under half of them reflect an unresolved V gene, and why the rest are absent is not known. The sample table holds about 58,000 clones, of which about 95% were seen once. The leading ten clones occupy about 3% of the sample. This clone has more than one count but fewer than ten. Its antigen has not been determined. No qualities accompany the bases; no much larger clone lies one base away.

Rearrangement joined TRBV7-6 to TRBJ2-7, with TRBD1 matching 9 junction bases. The TCR sequence derives from a human donor in good health. Some clones in this sample may be carry-over from other donors' samples. What was sequenced was PBMCs. The sequence in DNA is TGTGCCAGCAGCTCTTACCGCCAACAGGGGGCTGAGCAGTACTTC. Its amino acids are CASSSYRQQGAEQYF.